The 31 T cell receptor beta chains reported below all come from one sample, sequenced in a study of blood T cell repertoires in COVID-19. Clones were read by immunoSEQ multiplex PCR, and TCRdb kept only the in-frame ones, dropping some. The sample yields about 200,000 clones, approximately 86% seen once. The sample comprised PBMCs or T cells enriched from blood (not recorded which). The receptors derive from an older woman with acute COVID-19.

The chain links TRBV7-9 to TRBJ1-5; D gene unclear. V was shortened by 7 bases and J by 6 bases, with 10 bases between the two germline ends. The CDR3 is 12 amino acids. Per germline, CDR1 SEHNR and CDR2 FQNEAQ (reference sequence). CDR3 nucleotides: TGTGCCAGCAATCTAGCGGGTCAGCCCCAGCATTTT. Amino acid sequence: CASNLAGQPQHF. The full variable domain, its missing parts supplied by reference TRBV7-9 and TRBJ1-5, is DTGVSQNPRHKITKRGQNVTFRCDPISEHNRLYWYRQTLGQGPEFLTYFQNEAQLEKSRLLSDRFSAERPKGSFSTLEIQRTEQGDSAMYLCASNLAGQPQHFGDGTRLSIL.

V gene TRBV5-4 combines with J gene TRBJ2-7; weak D call: TRBD1 (6 bases). V was clipped by 4 bases and J by 0 bases, with 8 bases between them. The CDR3 loop spans 13 amino acids. Germline CDR1 SGHNT, CDR2 YYREEE (reference sequence). The CDR3 sequence: CASSQDSSYEQYF. The CDR3 DNA reads TGTGCCAGCAGCCAGGACAGCTCCTACGAGCAGTACTTC.

V usage is TRBV4-1 and J usage is TRBJ1-4; D perhaps matches TRBD1 (5 bases). Trimming left V 1 base short and J 1 base short, with 13 bases between. This CDR3 spans 17 amino acids. Germline CDR1 reads MGHRA; CDR2 reads YSYEKL. CDR3 sequence: CASSQGRGRGTNEKLFF. The CDR3 DNA is TGCGCCAGCAGCCAAGGAAGGGGAAGAGGAACTAATGAAAAACTGTTTTTT.

Written as DNA, the CDR3 is TGTGCCAGCAGCTTAGTAGCCGCCGGGGAGCTGTTTTTT. The encoded protein is CASSLVAAGELFF. The V gene is TRBV11-2, the J gene TRBJ2-2; the D is unclear. Germline CDR1 is SGHAT and CDR2 is FQNNGV. The CDR3 runs to 13 residues. V was shortened by 1 base and J by 6 bases, with 6 bases between the two germline ends.

This clone was observed a handful of times. The gene calls are TRBV7-9 and TRBJ2-1, with unresolved D. CDR1 is SEHNR, CDR2 FQNEAQ, per germline (reference sequence). The V end lost 1 base, the J end lost 10 bases, and 8 bases lay between the germline ends. The CDR3 contains 12 residues. The CDR3 DNA reads as TGTGCCAGCAGCTTAGGCCTGGGCGAGCAGTTCTTC. This codes for CASSLGLGEQFF.

This chain uses TRBV27 with TRBJ1-6, with 8 nucleotides matching TRBD1. The germline CDR1 and CDR2 sequences are MNHEY and SMNVEV (reference sequence). The CDR3 sequence is 15 residues long. The V gene end was trimmed by 6 bases and the J gene end by 7 bases; junction bases not matched to a gene: 8. The CDR3 region is CASRGFGQGNSPLHF. The CDR3 DNA reads TGTGCCAGCAGGGGTTTCGGACAGGGAAATTCACCCCTCCACTTT.

On this clone itself: One end of the junction is discordant with germline, which a read error may explain. This chain uses TRBV6-1 with TRBJ1-3, with D possibly matching TRBD1 (5 bases). Germline loops: CDR1 MNHNS, CDR2 SASEGT. The CDR3 runs to 15 residues. CDR3 DNA sequence: TGTGCCAGCAGTGAAGCATTAGGGGTTGGAGACACCATATATTTT. It encodes CASSEALGVGDTIYF.

The chain links TRBV6-1 to TRBJ1-5, with D maybe TRBD1 (5 bases). CDR3 size: 19 residues. V was pared by 4 bases and J by 0 bases, with 22 bases between. Germline CDR1 MNHNS, CDR2 SASEGT. This CDR3 reads CASSVPDLDSYYSNQPQHF. The CDR3 DNA reads TGTGCCAGCAGTGTACCCGACTTAGACAGTTACTATAGCAATCAGCCCCAGCATTTT.

This rearrangement joins TRBV7-9 to TRBJ1-2; a possible D gene is TRBD1 (5 bases). V lost 5 bases, J lost 8 bases, and 12 bases lay in between. The CDR3 loop spans 12 amino acids. Germline V lookup: CDR1 SEHNR, CDR2 FQNEAQ (reference sequence). Here the CDR3 DNA reads TGTGCCAGCAGCCCCCGCGGGGACGGCTACACCTTC. Protein sequence: CASSPRGDGYTF. The full variable domain, in which reference TRBV7-9 and TRBJ1-2 provide the parts outside the CDR3, is DTGVSQNPRHKITKRGQNVTFRCDPISEHNRLYWYRQTLGQGPEFLTYFQNEAQLEKSRLLSDRFSAERPKGSFSTLEIQRTEQGDSAMYLCASSPRGDGYTFGSGTRLTVV.

There are a few counts of this clone. The chain couples TRBV30 to TRBJ1-5; D ambiguous. The CDR3 runs to 13 residues. V was shortened by 4 bases and J by 1 base, with 8 bases between the two germline ends. Germline-derived CDR1 and CDR2 are GTSNPN and SVGIG (reference sequence). The CDR3 protein is CAWTGYSNQPQHF. The CDR3 DNA sequence: TGTGCCTGGACGGGGTACAGCAATCAGCCCCAGCATTTT.

The chain couples TRBV5-1 to TRBJ2-6, with D unresolved. Trimming shortened V by 0 bases and J by 0 bases, and 4 bases separated the two germline ends. The germline CDR1 and CDR2 sequences are SGHRS and YFSETQ. This CDR3 has 15 amino acids. Here the CDR3 reads CASSLGASGANVLTF. DNA for the CDR3: TGCGCCAGCAGCTTGGGGGCCTCTGGGGCCAACGTCCTGACTTTC.

This chain joins TRBV4-3 and TRBJ1-2, with a tentative D call TRBD1 (6 bases). There are 13 residues in the CDR3. The germline CDR1 and CDR2 sequences are LGHNA and YSLEER. The germline V and J ends were trimmed by 2 bases and 7 bases, with 11 bases remaining between them. The CDR3 reads CASSQQGWGGYTF. The CDR3 DNA is TGCGCCAGCAGCCAACAGGGGTGGGGTGGCTACACCTTC.

This clone turned up a few times. The genes are TRBV21-1 and TRBJ1-5. TRBV21-1 is listed as a pseudogene. The CDR3 is 17 residues long. The chain's CDR3 is CASSLRATGSSNQPQHF. Written as DNA, the CDR3 is TGTGCCAGCAGCCTCCGCGCGACGGGTAGTAGCAATCAGCCCCAGCATTTT.

The V call is TRBV3-1 (or the pseudogene TRBV3-2), the J call TRBJ2-5; 11 bases line up with TRBD2. The germline gives CDR1 LGHDT, CDR2 YNNKEL (reference sequence). This CDR3 spans 16 amino acids. After removal of 4 bases from V and 1 base from J, the junction contained 5 bases not matched to a gene. The chain's CDR3 is CASSLLTSGGQETQYF. CDR3 nucleotide sequence: TGTGCCAGCAGCCTCCTCACTAGCGGGGGCCAAGAGACCCAGTACTTC.

This clone was seen a single time. The gene calls are TRBV7-2 and TRBJ2-1, with D possibly matching TRBD2 (5 bases). The CDR3 runs 17 residues. Germline CDR1 SGHTA, CDR2 FQGNSA. The germline V and J ends were trimmed by 4 bases and 7 bases, with 23 bases remaining between them. This chain's CDR3 is CASSSLPGVASFNEQFF. The CDR3 DNA is TGTGCCAGCAGCTCTCTACCCGGGGTAGCTTCTTTTAATGAGCAGTTCTTC.

J is TRBJ1-1 and V is TRBV12-3 or TRBV12-4; 8 bases are a match to TRBD1. CDR3 length equals 12 residues. J gave up 12 bases and V 4 bases, and 7 bases lay outside the gene matches. DNA of the CDR3: TGTGCCAGCAGTTCCCGGACAGGGATACCTTTCTTT. It yields the protein CASSSRTGIPFF.

V gene TRBV5-1 combines with J gene TRBJ1-1; a weak D match, TRBD1 (6 bases). Trimming took off 0 bases at V and 7 bases at J, with 10 bases between the two ends. CDR1 SGHRS and CDR2 YFSETQ come from the germline V gene. The CDR3 contains 13 residues. Here the CDR3 reads CASSLEGHGEAFF. In nucleotides, the CDR3 is TGCGCCAGCAGCTTGGAGGGACACGGTGAAGCTTTCTTT.

This clone was counted between two and nine times. J is TRBJ2-3 and V is TRBV5-1; D perhaps matches TRBD1 (5 bases). Per germline, CDR1 SGHRS and CDR2 YFSETQ. The V end was cut by 2 bases, the J end by 3 bases, with 7 bases between. The CDR3 loop spans 13 amino acids. The CDR3 here is CASSLQETDTQYF. The CDR3 region has the DNA TGCGCCAGCAGCTTACAGGAGACAGATACGCAGTATTTT. Drawing the rest from reference TRBV5-1 and TRBJ2-3, the complete variable domain is KAGVTQTPRYLIKTRGQQVTLSCSPISGHRSVSWYQQTPGQGLQFLFEYFSETQRNKGNFPGRFSGRQFSNSRSEMNVSTLELGDSALYLCASSLQETDTQYFGPGTRLTVL.

This clone came up a few times. V gene TRBV6-5 combines with J gene TRBJ1-6; 9 nucleotides line up with TRBD1. Germline loops: CDR1 MNHEY, CDR2 SVGAGI. The CDR3 spans 13 residues. After removal of 6 bases from V and 8 bases from J, the junction contained 2 bases not matched to a gene. The DNA of the CDR3 is TGTGCCAGCAGCCGGACAGGGGATTCACCCCTCCACTTT. This encodes CASSRTGDSPLHF.

The rearrangement links TRBV9 to TRBJ1-2, with D unresolved. Germline V CDR1 and CDR2: SGDLS, YYNGEE. Deletions cut 4 bases from V and 0 bases from J, with 13 bases between. CDR3 length equals 15 residues. The CDR3 DNA is TGTGCCAGCAGCCCTAGATCCATACCTAACTATGGCTACACCTTC. The encoded protein is CASSPRSIPNYGYTF.

V usage is TRBV2 and J usage is TRBJ2-7, with 12 bases that match TRBD1. Looked up from germline, CDR1 is SNHLY and CDR2 is FYNNEI. The CDR3 has 15 residues. The CDR3: CASSEISGQGALLRV. DNA for the CDR3: TGTGCCAGCAGTGAAATTTCGGGACAGGGGGCTCTGTTGAGGGTC.

The chain uses TRBV4-2 and TRBJ2-1; 8 nucleotides align to TRBD2. The junction had 3 bases not matched to a gene; V was cut back by 1 base and J by 4 bases. The germline gives CDR1 LGHNA, CDR2 YNFKEQ. CDR3 length: 15 amino acids. The CDR3 coding sequence is TGTGCCAGCAGCCAAGTTAGCGGGGTTTACAATGAGCAGTTCTTC. Its protein product is CASSQVSGVYNEQFF.

V gene TRBV5-4 combines with J gene TRBJ2-5, with 13 bases aligning to TRBD2. Per germline, CDR1 SGHNT and CDR2 YYREEE (reference sequence). The J segment lost 1 base and the V segment lost 4 bases, leaving 4 bases of the junction unmatched. The CDR3 has 16 amino acids. CDR3 bases: TGTGCCAGCAGCCCGGGGACTAGCGGGGTCCAAGAGACCCAGTACTTC. Translation gives CASSPGTSGVQETQYF.

This clone was observed a handful of times. J is TRBJ1-1 and V is TRBV10-1; TRBD1 aligns across 7 bases. The CDR3 sequence is 13 residues long. Germline values: CDR1 WNHNN, CDR2 SYGVQD (reference sequence). Germline trimming cut 4 bases from V and 11 bases from J; bases unmatched to any gene: 10. The CDR3 spells CASSAGQGGRAFF. The CDR3 coding sequence is TGCGCCAGCAGTGCCGGTCAGGGGGGAAGGGCTTTCTTT.

In regard to this clone: Other nucleotide sequences from this sample produce the same CDR3. The chain couples TRBV30 to TRBJ1-4; D perhaps matches TRBD1 (6 bases). Per the germline V gene, CDR1 is GTSNPN and CDR2 is SVGIG (reference sequence). CDR3 length: 13 amino acids. V lost 0 bases to trimming and J lost 7 bases, with 9 bases between them. The CDR3 DNA is TGTGCCTGGAGTGTAGGGGGGGGTGAAAAACTGTTTTTT. Residues: CAWSVGGGEKLFF.

The CDR3 is CASRRSGGRADEQYF. The CDR3 coding sequence is TGTGCCAGCAGACGGTCGGGCGGGAGGGCAGACGAGCAGTACTTC. The chain couples TRBV3-1 (or the pseudogene TRBV3-2) to TRBJ2-7, with 9 bases identical to TRBD2. Trimming at V came to 6 bases and at J to 5 bases, leaving 11 bases not matched to a gene. The germline gives CDR1 LGHDT, CDR2 YNNKEL (reference sequence). The CDR3 runs to 15 residues.

This rearrangement joins TRBV12-3 or TRBV12-4 to TRBJ2-3; 11 nucleotides align to TRBD2. V lost 10 bases and J lost 5; bases outside the gene matches: 5. This CDR3 is 13 amino acids long. The CDR3 spells CANLGLAGDTQYF. CDR3 nucleotides: TGTGCCAACCTCGGACTAGCGGGAGATACGCAGTATTTT.

This chain uses TRBV11-2 with TRBJ1-2; D uncertain. The V gene's germline CDR1 is SGHAT and CDR2 FQNNGV. The CDR3 is 13 residues long. Trimming shortened V by 5 bases and J by 2 bases, and 9 bases separated the two germline ends. The CDR3 sequence is CASSPTTNYGYTF. The CDR3 nucleotides are TGTGCCAGCAGCCCCACAACGAACTATGGCTACACCTTC.

The chain has TRBV10-1 and TRBJ1-2, with D perhaps TRBD1 (6 bases). There are 16 residues in the CDR3. The V gene's germline CDR1 is WNHNN and CDR2 SYGVQD (reference sequence). V was clipped by 2 bases and J by 6 bases, with 19 bases between them. CDR3 DNA sequence: TGCGCCAGCAGTGAGAACATCGGACAGTCCCCAAATGGCTACACCTTC. This sequence encodes CASSENIGQSPNGYTF.

This chain links TRBV18 with TRBJ1-5; D not resolved. Per germline, CDR1 KGHSH and CDR2 LQKENI. There are 15 residues in the CDR3. The V and J ends lost 0 bases and 0 bases respectively, with 6 bases between them. CDR3 coding DNA: TGTGCCAGCTCACCACCGGGAGCTAGCAATCAGCCCCAGCATTTT. This encodes CASSPPGASNQPQHF.

Here the CDR3 reads CASSLSGFNEQFF. In nucleotides, the CDR3 is TGTGCCAGCAGTTTATCGGGGTTCAATGAGCAGTTCTTC. The chain has TRBV12-3 or TRBV12-4 and TRBJ2-1; possibly TRBD2 for D (5 bases). V was pared by 2 bases and J by 6 bases, with 8 bases between. The CDR3 extends over 13 amino acids.